What follows are 20 T cell receptor beta chains derived from one specimen sequenced in a study of monozygotic twins with inflammatory bowel disease. For each CDR3 protein, TCRdb gives one entry from its re-call of the 5' RACE reads, without DNA. The sample has 350,000 to 500,000 distinct CDR3 sequences, and its top ten clones hold approximately 2.4%. The specimen was blood. The receptors come from a human donor with ulcerative colitis or Crohn's disease, or a healthy co-twin of an affected twin (not recorded which).

This chain joins TRBV14 and TRBJ1-4. The CDR3 has 13 residues. Germline V gene sequence: CDR1 SGHDN, CDR2 FVKESK. The CDR3 loop reads CASSQMHLEKLFF.

V is TRBV20-1 and J is TRBJ2-7; TCRdb reports TRBD2, a call that lacks DNA to check it against. The CDR3 loop spans 17 amino acids. CDR1 and CDR2 (germline): DFQATT, SNEGSKA (reference sequence). The CDR3 reads CSARDRVTSGVSYEQYF.

The CDR3 is CASKRDMNTEAFF. This chain connects TRBV6-5 to TRBJ1-1. The CDR3 has 13 residues. The germline V gene has CDR1 MNHEY and CDR2 SVGAGI.

The rearrangement links TRBV9 to TRBJ2-3; absent DNA, TCRdb's TRBD1 call cannot be checked. Germline CDR1 and CDR2: SGDLS and YYNGEE. The CDR3 has 13 amino acids. The chain's CDR3 is CASSAQGIDTQYF. Based on the CDR3 plus reference TRBV9 and TRBJ2-3, the full variable domain is DSGVTQTPKHLITATGQRVTLRCSPRSGDLSVYWYQQSLDQGLQFLIQYYNGEERAKGNILERFSAQQFPDLHSELNLSSLELGDSALYFCASSAQGIDTQYFGPGTRLTVL.

The rearrangement joins TRBV27 to TRBJ2-1; there is no DNA to check the TCRdb D call of TRBD2. The length of the CDR3 is 17 residues. Germline V gene lookup returns CDR1 MNHEY and CDR2 SMNVEV (reference sequence). The CDR3 spells CASSSGVLPDSYNEQFF.

The J gene is TRBJ2-7, the V gene TRBV25-1; with no DNA, the TCRdb D assignment of TRBD1 cannot be verified. The CDR3 is 14 amino acids. Germline CDR1 is MGHDK and CDR2 is SYGVNS. Here the CDR3 reads CASSEGRTSYEQYF.

The J gene is TRBJ2-1, the V gene TRBV5-1. This CDR3 comprises 14 residues. CDR1 is SGHRS and CDR2 is YFSETQ in the germline V gene. The chain's CDR3 is CASNFRLGDHEQFF.

The rearrangement uses TRBV21-1 and TRBJ2-7. TRBV21-1 is given as a pseudogene. The length of the CDR3 is 14 residues. The CDR3 spells CASSKRRDLYEQYF.

The V gene is TRBV2, the J gene TRBJ2-2; with no DNA, the TCRdb D assignment of TRBD2 cannot be verified. In germline, CDR1 is SNHLY, CDR2 FYNNEI. There are 15 residues in the CDR3. CDR3 in amino acids: CASRAGTSGTGELFF.

This chain uses TRBV5-1 with TRBJ2-5; TCRdb's D call of TRBD1 is untestable without DNA. The germline gives CDR1 SGHRS, CDR2 YFSETQ. The CDR3 sequence is 15 residues long. The CDR3 protein is CASSPRGGRGETQYF.

The chain uses TRBV12-3 or TRBV12-4 and TRBJ2-2. CDR3 length: 13 amino acids. CDR3 region: CASSPTDTGELFF.

The chain recombines TRBV3-1 with TRBJ1-5. Germline values: CDR1 LGHDT, CDR2 YNNKEL (reference sequence). The CDR3 runs to 14 residues. The CDR3: CASIQGRRAQPQHF.

The rearrangement links TRBV4-3 to TRBJ2-5; the TCRdb D gene call, TRBD1, has no DNA to confirm it. Germline V CDR1 and CDR2: LGHNA, YSLEER. There are 16 residues in the CDR3. CDR3 sequence: CASSRMRTGVGETQYF.

This chain connects TRBV12-3 or TRBV12-4 to TRBJ2-3. The CDR3 sequence is 15 residues long. The CDR3: CASSFHRGQTDTQYF.

The chain recombines TRBV20-1 with TRBJ2-7; TCRdb's D call, TRBD2, is unchecked because there is no DNA. This CDR3 contains 13 residues. Looked up from germline, CDR1 is DFQATT and CDR2 is SNEGSKA (reference sequence). CDR3 sequence: CSAPGRGGHEQYF.

V is TRBV7-6 and J is TRBJ1-6. The germline V gene encodes CDR1 SGHVS and CDR2 FNYEAQ. The CDR3 is made up of 13 amino acids. This CDR3 is CASSPALNSPLHF. The whole variable domain, remainder taken from reference TRBV7-6 and TRBJ1-6, is GAGVSQSPRYKVTKRGQDVALRCDPISGHVSLYWYRQALGQGPEFLTYFNYEAQQDKSGLPNDRFSAERPEGSISTLTIQRTEQRDSAMYRCASSPALNSPLHFGNGTRLTVT.

This sequence joins TRBV20-1 and TRBJ2-7. Germline loops: CDR1 DFQATT, CDR2 SNEGSKA (reference sequence). This CDR3 has 13 amino acids. CDR3 residues: CSAQLTGAYEQYF.

V is TRBV25-1 and J is TRBJ2-2; the TCRdb D gene call, TRBD1, has no DNA to confirm it. The CDR3 is 14 residues long. CDR1 is MGHDK, CDR2 SYGVNS, per germline. The CDR3 is CASSEWQGTGELFF.

V usage is TRBV12-5 and J usage is TRBJ2-3. The germline CDR1 and CDR2 sequences are LGHNT and FRNRAP. The CDR3 totals 15 residues. The CDR3: CASGLGAASTDTQYF.

V gene TRBV10-3 combines with J gene TRBJ1-1. Germline assignment: CDR1 ENHRY and CDR2 SYGVKD. This CDR3 is 14 amino acids long. The chain's CDR3 is CAISVAGPNTEAFF.